This T cell receptor (beta chain) was found in a study of shared clonotypes between healthy human individuals. Whole-study findings and limits: Compared with memory subsets, naive subsets generally had larger estimated richness.

For sorted subsets, 150 to 250 ng DNA per replicate equaled about 31,000 T cell genomes. Data came from immunoSEQ multiplex PCR; TCRdb stores just in-frame clones and leaves some out. The data show about 2.2 million clones, around 93% seen once. Naive CD8 isolation took CD45RO-negative cells positively selected for CCR7 and excluded terminally differentiated effector memory CD45RA+ cells. The V gene lost 3 bases and the J gene lost 10 bases, with 13 bases spanning the gap. Germline values: CDR1 MNHEY, CDR2 SMNVEV (reference sequence). The CDR3 sequence is 13 residues long. In regard to this clone: What it recognizes is unknown.

This TCR came from a young man in good health. Some clones in this sample may be carry-over from other donors' samples. The rearrangement joins TRBV27 to TRBJ2-1, with no clear D. Sequencing input: naive CD8+ T cells from PBMCs. CDR3 residues: CASSFSGLGEQFF. The CDR3 DNA reads as TGTGCCAGCAGTTTTAGTGGGCTGGGAGAGCAGTTCTTC.